This T cell receptor (beta chain) is drawn from a study of T cell changes during pregnancy in multiple sclerosis. The CDR3 runs 16 residues. The ends lost 8 bases at V and 1 base at J; junction bases unmatched: 12. Per the germline V gene, CDR1 is MNHEY and CDR2 is SMNVEV (reference sequence). This table comes from immunoSEQ multiplex PCR, and its TCRdb copy is limited to in-frame clones, with some not included. In the table there are around 58,000 clones, about 91% of which are singletons. This clonotype originated in a female donor with multiple sclerosis, enrolled in a pregnancy study. The starting material was peripheral blood, obtained before pregnancy. This rearrangement joins TRBV27 to TRBJ2-5; 8 nucleotides match TRBD2. CDR3 sequence reads: CASGRRSGVVQETQYF. The CDR3, as DNA: TGTGCCAGCGGCCGCCGTAGCGGGGTTGTCCAAGAGACCCAGTACTTC.